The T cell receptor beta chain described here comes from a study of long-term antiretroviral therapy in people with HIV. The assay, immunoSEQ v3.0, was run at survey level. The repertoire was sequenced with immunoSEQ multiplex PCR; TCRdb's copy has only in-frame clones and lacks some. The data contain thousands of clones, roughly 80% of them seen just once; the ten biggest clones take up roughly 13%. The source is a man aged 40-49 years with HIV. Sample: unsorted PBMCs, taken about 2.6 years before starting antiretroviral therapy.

The CDR3: CASSHRDRGTNEKLFF. The CDR3 DNA is TGTGCCAGCAGCCACAGGGACAGGGGGACTAATGAAAAACTGTTTTTT. V is TRBV25-1 and J is TRBJ1-4, with 11 bases matching TRBD1. CDR1 and CDR2 (germline): MGHDK, SYGVNS. V was clipped by 6 bases and J by 2 bases; unmatched bases: 5. The CDR3 extends over 16 amino acids. The full variable domain, rest sourced from reference TRBV25-1 and TRBJ1-4, is EADIYQTPRYLVIGTGKKITLECSQTMGHDKMYWYQQDPGMELHLIHYSYGVNSTEKGDLSSESTVSRIRTEHFPLTLESARPSHTSQYLCASSHRDRGTNEKLFFGSGTQLSVL.